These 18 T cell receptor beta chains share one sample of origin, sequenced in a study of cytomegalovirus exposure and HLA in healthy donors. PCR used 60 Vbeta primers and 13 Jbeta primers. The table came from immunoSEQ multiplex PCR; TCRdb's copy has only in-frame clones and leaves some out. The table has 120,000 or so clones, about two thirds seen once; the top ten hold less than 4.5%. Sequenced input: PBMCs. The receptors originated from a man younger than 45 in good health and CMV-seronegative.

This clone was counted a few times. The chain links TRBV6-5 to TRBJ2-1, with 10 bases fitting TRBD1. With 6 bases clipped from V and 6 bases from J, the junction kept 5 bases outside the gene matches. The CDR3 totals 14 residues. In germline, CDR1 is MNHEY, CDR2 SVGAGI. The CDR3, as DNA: TGTGCCAGCAGCCGCGGACAGGGGGGCAATGAGCAGTTCTTC. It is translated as CASSRGQGGNEQFF.

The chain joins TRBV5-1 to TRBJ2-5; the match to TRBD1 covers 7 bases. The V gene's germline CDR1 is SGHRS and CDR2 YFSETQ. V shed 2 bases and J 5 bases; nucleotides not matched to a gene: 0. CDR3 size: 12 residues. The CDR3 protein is CASSLQGETQYF. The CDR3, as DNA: TGCGCCAGCAGCTTACAGGGGGAGACCCAGTACTTC.

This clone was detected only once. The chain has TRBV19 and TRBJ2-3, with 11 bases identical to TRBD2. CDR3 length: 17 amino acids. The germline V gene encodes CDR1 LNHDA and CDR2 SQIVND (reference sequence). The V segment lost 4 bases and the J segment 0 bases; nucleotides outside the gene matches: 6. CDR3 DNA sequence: TGTGCCAGTAGTACGGTAGCGGGGGGGCCTAGCACAGATACGCAGTATTTT. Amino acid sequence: CASSTVAGGPSTDTQYF.

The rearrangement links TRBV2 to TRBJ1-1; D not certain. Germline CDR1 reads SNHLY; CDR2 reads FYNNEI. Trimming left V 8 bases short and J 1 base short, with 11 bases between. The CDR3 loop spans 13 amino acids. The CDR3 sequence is CASRFGTNTEAFF. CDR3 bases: TGTGCCAGCCGGTTCGGTACGAACACTGAAGCTTTCTTT.

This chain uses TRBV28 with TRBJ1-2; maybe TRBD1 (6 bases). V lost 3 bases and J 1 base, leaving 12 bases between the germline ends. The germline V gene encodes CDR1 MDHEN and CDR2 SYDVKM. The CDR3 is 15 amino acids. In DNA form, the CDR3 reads TGTGCCAGCAGTTTCGGGGGGGCTTTTAACTATGGCTACACCTTC. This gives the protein CASSFGGAFNYGYTF.

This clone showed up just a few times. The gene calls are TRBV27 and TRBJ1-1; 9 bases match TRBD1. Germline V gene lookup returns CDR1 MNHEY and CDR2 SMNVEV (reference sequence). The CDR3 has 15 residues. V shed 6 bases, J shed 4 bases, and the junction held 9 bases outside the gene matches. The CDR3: CASRKTGGLGTEAFF. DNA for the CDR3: TGTGCCAGCAGGAAAACAGGGGGCCTGGGCACTGAAGCTTTCTTT.

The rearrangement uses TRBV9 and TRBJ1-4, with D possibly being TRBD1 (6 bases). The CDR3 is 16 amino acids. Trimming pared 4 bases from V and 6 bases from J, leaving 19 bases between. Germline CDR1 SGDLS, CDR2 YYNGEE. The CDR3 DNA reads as TGTGCCAGCAGCCCCTTTGCCGGGGGGCGTTATGAAAAACTGTTTTTT. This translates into CASSPFAGGRYEKLFF.

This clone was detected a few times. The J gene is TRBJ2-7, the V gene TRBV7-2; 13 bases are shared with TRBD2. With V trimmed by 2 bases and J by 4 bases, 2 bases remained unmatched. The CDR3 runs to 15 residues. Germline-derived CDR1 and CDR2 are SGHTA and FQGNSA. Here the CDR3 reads CASSLWTSGGYEQYF. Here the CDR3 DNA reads TGTGCCAGCAGCTTATGGACTAGCGGGGGTTACGAGCAGTACTTC.

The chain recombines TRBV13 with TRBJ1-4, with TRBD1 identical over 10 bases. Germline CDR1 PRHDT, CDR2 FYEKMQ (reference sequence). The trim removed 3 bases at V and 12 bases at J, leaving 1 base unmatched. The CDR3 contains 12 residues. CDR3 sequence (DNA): TGTGCCAGCAGCTTTGGGACAGGGGAACTGTTTTTT. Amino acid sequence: CASSFGTGELFF.

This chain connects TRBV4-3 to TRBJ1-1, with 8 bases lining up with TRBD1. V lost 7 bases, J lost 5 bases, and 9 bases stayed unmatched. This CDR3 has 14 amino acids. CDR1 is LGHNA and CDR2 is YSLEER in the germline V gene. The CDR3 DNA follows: TGCGCCAGCATGGAAACAGGGGGGTTAACTGAAGCTTTCTTT. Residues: CASMETGGLTEAFF.

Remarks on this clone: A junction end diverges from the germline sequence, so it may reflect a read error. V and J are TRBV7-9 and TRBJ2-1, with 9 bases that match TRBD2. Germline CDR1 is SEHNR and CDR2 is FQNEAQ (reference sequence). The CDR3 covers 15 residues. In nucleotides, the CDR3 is TGTTCCAGCAGCTTAAGCGGGGGGACCTACAATGAGCAGTTCTTC. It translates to CSSSLSGGTYNEQFF. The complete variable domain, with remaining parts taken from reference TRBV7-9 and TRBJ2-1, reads DTGVSQNPRHKITKRGQNVTFRCDPISEHNRLYWYRQTLGQGPEFLTYFQNEAQLEKSRLLSDRFSAERPKGSFSTLEIQRTEQGDSAMYLCSSSLSGGTYNEQFFGPGTRLTVL.

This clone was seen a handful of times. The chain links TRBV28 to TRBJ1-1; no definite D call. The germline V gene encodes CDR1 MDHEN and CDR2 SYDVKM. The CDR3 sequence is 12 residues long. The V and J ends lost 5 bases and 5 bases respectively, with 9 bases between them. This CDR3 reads CASSIRGTEAFF. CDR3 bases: TGTGCCAGCAGTATAAGAGGGACTGAAGCTTTCTTT.

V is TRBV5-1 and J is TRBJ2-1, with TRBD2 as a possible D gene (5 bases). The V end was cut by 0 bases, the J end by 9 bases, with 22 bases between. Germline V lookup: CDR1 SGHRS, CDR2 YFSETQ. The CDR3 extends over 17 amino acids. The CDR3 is CASSLVLDWTLSSEQFF. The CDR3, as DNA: TGCGCCAGCAGCTTGGTCCTTGACTGGACTCTTTCGAGTGAGCAGTTCTTC.

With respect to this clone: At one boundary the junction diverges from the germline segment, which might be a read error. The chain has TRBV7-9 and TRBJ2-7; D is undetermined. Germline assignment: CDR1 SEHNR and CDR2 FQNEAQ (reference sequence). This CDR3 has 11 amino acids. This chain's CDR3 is CSSSFSNEQYF. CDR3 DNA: TGTTCCAGCAGCTTCAGTAACGAGCAGTACTTC.

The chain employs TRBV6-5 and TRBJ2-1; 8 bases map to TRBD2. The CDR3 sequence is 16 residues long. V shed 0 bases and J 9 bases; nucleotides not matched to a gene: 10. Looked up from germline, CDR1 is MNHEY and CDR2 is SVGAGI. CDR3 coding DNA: TGTGCCAGCAGTTACTCGACGGCGGGACTAGGGGGTGAGCAGTTCTTC. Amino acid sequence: CASSYSTAGLGGEQFF.

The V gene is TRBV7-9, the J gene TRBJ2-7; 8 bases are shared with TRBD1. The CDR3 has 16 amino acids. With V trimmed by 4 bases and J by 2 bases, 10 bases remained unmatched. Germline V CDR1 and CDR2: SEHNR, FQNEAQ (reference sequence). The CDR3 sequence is CASSSHRTGYAYEQYF. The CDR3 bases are TGTGCCAGCAGCTCCCACCGGACAGGGTACGCCTACGAGCAGTACTTC. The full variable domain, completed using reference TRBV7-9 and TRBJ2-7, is DTGVSQNPRHKITKRGQNVTFRCDPISEHNRLYWYRQTLGQGPEFLTYFQNEAQLEKSRLLSDRFSAERPKGSFSTLEIQRTEQGDSAMYLCASSSHRTGYAYEQYFGPGTRLTVT.

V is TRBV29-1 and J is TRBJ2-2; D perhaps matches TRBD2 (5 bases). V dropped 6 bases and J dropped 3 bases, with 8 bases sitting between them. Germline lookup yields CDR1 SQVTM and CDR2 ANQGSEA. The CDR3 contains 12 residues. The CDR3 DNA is TGCAGCGTCGAGGGCTACACCGGGGAGCTGTTTTTT. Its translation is CSVEGYTGELFF.

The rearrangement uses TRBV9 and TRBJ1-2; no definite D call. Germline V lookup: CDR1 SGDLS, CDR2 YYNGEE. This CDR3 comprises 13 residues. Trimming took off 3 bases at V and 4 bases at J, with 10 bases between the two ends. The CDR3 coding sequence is TGTGCCAGCAGCGCCCTCCCTAGCTATGGCTACACCTTC. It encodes CASSALPSYGYTF.